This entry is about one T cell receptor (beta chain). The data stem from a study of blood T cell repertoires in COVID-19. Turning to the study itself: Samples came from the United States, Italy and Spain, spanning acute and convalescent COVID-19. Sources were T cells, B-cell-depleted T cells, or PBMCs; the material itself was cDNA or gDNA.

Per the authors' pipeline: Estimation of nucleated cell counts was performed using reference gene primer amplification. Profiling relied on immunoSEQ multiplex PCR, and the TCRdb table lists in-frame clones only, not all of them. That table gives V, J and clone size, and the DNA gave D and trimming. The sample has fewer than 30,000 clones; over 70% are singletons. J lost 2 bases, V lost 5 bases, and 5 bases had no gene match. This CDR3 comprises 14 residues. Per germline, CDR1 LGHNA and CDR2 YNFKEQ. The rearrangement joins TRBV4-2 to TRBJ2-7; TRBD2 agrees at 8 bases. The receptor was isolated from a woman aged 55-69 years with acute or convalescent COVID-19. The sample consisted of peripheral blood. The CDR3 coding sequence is TGTGCCAGCAGCTGGGGAGCGGGGGCCTACGAGCAGTACTTC. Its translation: CASSWGAGAYEQYF.